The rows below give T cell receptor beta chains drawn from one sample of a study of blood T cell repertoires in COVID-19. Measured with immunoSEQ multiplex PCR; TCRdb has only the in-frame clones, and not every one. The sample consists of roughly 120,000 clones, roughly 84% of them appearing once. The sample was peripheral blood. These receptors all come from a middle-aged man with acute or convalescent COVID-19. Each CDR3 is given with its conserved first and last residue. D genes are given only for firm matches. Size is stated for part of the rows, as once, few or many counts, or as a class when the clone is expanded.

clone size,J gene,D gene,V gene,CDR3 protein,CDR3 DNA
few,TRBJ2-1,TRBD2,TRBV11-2,CASSLDRETRAGSSYNEQFF,TGTGCCAGCAGCTTAGATCGAGAAACTAGAGCGGGGAGCTCCTACAATGAGCAGTTCTTC
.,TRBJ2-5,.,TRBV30,CAWSGRTVVETQYF,TGTGCCTGGAGTGGACGGACAGTCGTGGAGACCCAGTACTTC
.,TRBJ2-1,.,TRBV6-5,CASTLSIAWEQFF,TGTGCCAGCACCCTTAGTATAGCTTGGGAGCAGTTCTTC
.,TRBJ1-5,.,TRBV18,CASSPSYSNQPQHF,TGTGCCAGCTCACCCTCCTATAGCAATCAGCCCCAGCATTTT
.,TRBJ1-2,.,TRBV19,CASSIGAGSYGYTF,TGTGCCAGTAGTATCGGCGCAGGGTCCTATGGCTACACCTTC
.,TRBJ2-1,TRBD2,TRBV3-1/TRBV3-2,CASSRRTSGASSYNEQFF,TGTGCCAGCAGCCGCCGGACTAGCGGGGCAAGCTCCTACAATGAGCAGTTCTTC
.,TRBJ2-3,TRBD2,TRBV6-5,CASSYSVAGAGDTQYF,TGTGCCAGCAGTTACTCGGTAGCGGGGGCAGGAGATACGCAGTATTTT
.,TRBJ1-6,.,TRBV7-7,CASSVPVWDFPSYNSPLHF,TGTGCCAGCAGCGTCCCCGTTTGGGACTTCCCTAGCTATAATTCACCCCTCCACTTT
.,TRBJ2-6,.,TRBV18,CASSLNRNRAGANVLTF,TGTGCCAGCTCACTAAACCGAAACAGGGCTGGGGCCAACGTCCTGACTTTC
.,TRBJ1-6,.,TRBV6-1,CASSEPGNADSPLHF,TGTGCCAGCAGTGAACCAGGGAACGCGGATTCACCCCTCCACTTT
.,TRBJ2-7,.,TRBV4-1,CASSQVGTASEQYF,TGCGCCAGCAGCCAAGTCGGGACTGCATCCGAGCAGTACTTC
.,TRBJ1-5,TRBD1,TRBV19,CASTTTGGPTSNQPQHF,TGTGCCAGTACCACGACAGGGGGCCCCACCAGCAATCAGCCCCAGCATTTT
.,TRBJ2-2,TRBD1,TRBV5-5,CASSLYLDRAVGGELFF,TGTGCCAGCAGCTTGTATCTGGACAGGGCGGTCGGCGGGGAGCTGTTTTTT
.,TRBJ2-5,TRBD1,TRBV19,CATRQGGQETQYF,TGTGCCACGCGACAGGGGGGACAAGAGACCCAGTACTTC
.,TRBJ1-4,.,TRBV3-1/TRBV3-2,CASSHNRVTNEKLFF,TGTGCCAGCAGCCACAACAGGGTTACTAATGAAAAACTGTTTTTT
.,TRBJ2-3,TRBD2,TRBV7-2,CASSLAQSSGVYSTDTQYF,TGTGCCAGCAGCTTAGCGCAATCTAGCGGGGTATATAGCACAGATACGCAGTATTTT
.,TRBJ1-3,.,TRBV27,CASSLAYSGNTIYF,TGTGCCAGCAGTTTGGCTTACTCTGGAAACACCATATATTTT
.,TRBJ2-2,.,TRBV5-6,CASSLFGQGNTGELFF,TGTGCCAGCAGCTTGTTTGGGCAGGGCAACACCGGGGAGCTGTTTTTT
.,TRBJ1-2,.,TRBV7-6,CASSLADNRGYTF,TGTGCCAGCAGCTTGGCAGACAATCGGGGCTACACCTTC
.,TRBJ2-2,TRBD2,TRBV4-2,CASSLRGVVGELFF,TGTGCCAGCAGTCTGCGGGGGGTGGTCGGGGAGCTGTTTTTT
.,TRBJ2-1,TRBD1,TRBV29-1,CSALDRANEQFF,TGCAGCGCCCTGGACAGGGCCAATGAGCAGTTCTTC
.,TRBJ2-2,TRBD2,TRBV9,CASSVGGTSGGRITGELFF,TGTGCCAGCAGCGTTGGAGGGACTAGCGGGGGGCGGATCACCGGGGAGCTGTTTTTT
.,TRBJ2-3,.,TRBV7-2,CASSLADFDPDTQYF,TGTGCCAGCAGCTTAGCTGACTTCGACCCAGATACGCAGTATTTT
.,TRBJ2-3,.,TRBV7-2,CASSLVPGDTQYF,TGTGCCAGCAGCTTAGTTCCCGGAGATACGCAGTATTTT